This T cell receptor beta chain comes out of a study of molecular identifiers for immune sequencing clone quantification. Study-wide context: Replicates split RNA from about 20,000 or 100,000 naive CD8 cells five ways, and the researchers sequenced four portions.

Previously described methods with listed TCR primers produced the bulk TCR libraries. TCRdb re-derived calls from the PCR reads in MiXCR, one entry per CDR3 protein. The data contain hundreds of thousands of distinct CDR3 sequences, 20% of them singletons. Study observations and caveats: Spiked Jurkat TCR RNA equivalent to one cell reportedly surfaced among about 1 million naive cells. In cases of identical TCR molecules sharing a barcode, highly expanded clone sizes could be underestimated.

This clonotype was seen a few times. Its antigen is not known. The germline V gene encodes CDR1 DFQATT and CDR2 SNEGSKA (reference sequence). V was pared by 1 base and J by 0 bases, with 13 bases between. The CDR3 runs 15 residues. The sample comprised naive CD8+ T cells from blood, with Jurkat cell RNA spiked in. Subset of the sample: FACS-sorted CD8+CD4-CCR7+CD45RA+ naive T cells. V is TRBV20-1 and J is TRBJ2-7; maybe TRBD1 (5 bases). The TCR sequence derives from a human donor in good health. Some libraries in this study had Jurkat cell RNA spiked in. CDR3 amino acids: CSARGLVDSSYEQYF. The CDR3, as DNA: TGCAGTGCTAGAGGCCTAGTTGACAGCTCCTACGAGCAGTACTTC.